One and the same sample provided the 26 T cell receptor beta chains below, sequenced in a study of T cell responses to AZD1222 COVID-19 vaccine. The repertoire was sequenced with immunoSEQ multiplex PCR; TCRdb's copy has only in-frame clones and lacks some. The repertoire holds some 110,000 clones, with approximately 86% as singletons. The sequenced sample was peripheral blood, obtained 28 days after the second AZD1222 dose. The receptors shown here come from an adult who received the AZD1222 COVID-19 vaccine.

The genes are TRBV4-3 and TRBJ2-6; 9 bases align to TRBD1. This CDR3 has 19 residues. V dropped 0 bases and J dropped 2; count of bases not matched to a gene: 8. Germline-derived CDR1 and CDR2 are LGHNA and YSLEER. Here the CDR3 reads CASSQDWGTGSPGANVLTF. In DNA, the CDR3 is TGCGCCAGCAGCCAAGATTGGGGGACAGGGTCCCCTGGGGCCAACGTCCTGACTTTC.

The rearrangement uses TRBV5-4 and TRBJ1-4; 7 positions match TRBD1. J gave up 5 bases and V 4 bases, and 5 bases lay outside the gene matches. Germline V gene data show CDR1 as SGHNT and CDR2 as YYREEE (reference sequence). CDR3 length: 14 amino acids. The CDR3 reads CASSLPGQNEKLFF. In DNA, the CDR3 is TGTGCCAGCAGCCTACCGGGACAGAATGAAAAACTGTTTTTT.

This clone is a singleton in its sample. The chain links TRBV7-9 to TRBJ2-3; 7 bases are a match to TRBD2. The V gene end was trimmed by 1 base and the J gene end by 2 bases; junction bases not matched to a gene: 3. There are 15 residues in the CDR3. Per the germline V gene, CDR1 is SEHNR and CDR2 is FQNEAQ (reference sequence). CDR3 amino acids: CASSLVGGVTDTQYF. The CDR3 nucleotides are TGTGCCAGCAGCTTAGTTGGGGGGGTCACAGATACGCAGTATTTT. The full variable domain, with the rest looked up from reference TRBV7-9 and TRBJ2-3, is DTGVSQNPRHKITKRGQNVTFRCDPISEHNRLYWYRQTLGQGPEFLTYFQNEAQLEKSRLLSDRFSAERPKGSFSTLEIQRTEQGDSAMYLCASSLVGGVTDTQYFGPGTRLTVL.

The chain couples TRBV5-4 to TRBJ2-1, with 15 bases fitting TRBD2. J gave up 6 bases and V 4 bases, and 5 bases lay outside the gene matches. The CDR3 totals 16 residues. Germline V gene data show CDR1 as SGHNT and CDR2 as YYREEE (reference sequence). As DNA, the CDR3 is TGTGCCAGCAGCGGGACTAGCGGGAGGAGTGGCAATGAGCAGTTCTTC. It is translated as CASSGTSGRSGNEQFF.

The rearrangement joins TRBV9 to TRBJ1-1; the D is unclear. The CDR3 is 11 amino acids. Germline V gene data show CDR1 as SGDLS and CDR2 as YYNGEE. V lost 7 bases and J 5 bases, leaving 9 bases between the germline ends. The CDR3 DNA is TGTGCCAGCGGGAGGGAAACTGAAGCTTTCTTT. Amino acid sequence: CASGRETEAFF.

V usage is TRBV10-3 and J usage is TRBJ1-4, with D perhaps matching TRBD1 (6 bases). This CDR3 is 15 amino acids long. Trimming left V 3 bases short and J 8 bases short, with 16 bases between. CDR1 and CDR2 from the germline V gene are ENHRY and SYGVKD. Written as DNA, the CDR3 is TGTGCCATCAGTGATCGGGCAGGGGTAGGGGAAAAACTGTTTTTT. It translates to CAISDRAGVGEKLFF.

This clone appeared a single time. The chain joins TRBV9 to TRBJ1-4; D gene unclear. CDR1 is SGDLS, CDR2 YYNGEE, per germline. There are 14 residues in the CDR3. Between the trimmed V and J ends, which lost 0 bases and 6 bases, there was a span of 9 bases. The CDR3 is CASSVEARHEKLFF. DNA for the CDR3: TGTGCCAGCAGCGTAGAAGCACGTCATGAAAAACTGTTTTTT.

V is TRBV28 and J is TRBJ1-6; D is perhaps TRBD1 (5 bases). The CDR3 spans 15 residues. V was trimmed by 7 bases and J by 7 bases, leaving 17 bases between them. From germline, CDR1 is MDHEN and CDR2 SYDVKM. CDR3 sequence reads: CASTDQDRENSPLHF. CDR3 DNA: TGTGCCAGCACGGACCAAGACAGAGAAAATTCACCCCTCCACTTT.

This sequence joins TRBV12-5 and TRBJ1-2; tentatively, D is TRBD1 (6 bases). CDR3 size: 12 residues. Per germline, CDR1 LGHNT and CDR2 FRNRAP. Deletions cut 1 base from V and 7 bases from J, with 7 bases between. CDR3 sequence: CASGLEGGGYTF. CDR3 nucleotides: TGTGCTAGTGGTTTGGAGGGGGGTGGCTACACCTTC. Drawing the rest from reference TRBV12-5 and TRBJ1-2, the complete variable domain is DARVTQTPRHKVTEMGQEVTMRCQPILGHNTVFWYRQTMMQGLELLAYFRNRAPLDDSGMPKDRFSAEMPDATLATLKIQPSEPRDSAVYFCASGLEGGGYTFGSGTRLTVV.

The chain has TRBV7-8 and TRBJ1-1; 7 nucleotides align to TRBD1. The germline CDR1 and CDR2 sequences are SGHVS and FQNEAQ. The V segment lost 5 bases and the J segment 7 bases; nucleotides outside the gene matches: 7. CDR3 size: 13 residues. The CDR3 protein is CASSPGGTDEAFF. In nucleotides, the CDR3 is TGTGCCAGCAGCCCAGGCGGGACAGATGAAGCTTTCTTT.

This rearrangement joins TRBV30 to TRBJ2-5; D is unresolved. The CDR3 runs 17 residues. The ends were cut back, 0 bases at V and 4 bases at J, with 21 bases in the middle. CDR1 is GTSNPN and CDR2 is SVGIG in the germline V gene (reference sequence). The CDR3 DNA reads TGTGCCTGGAGTGTATCTCGGACCCCGGGTGCGAGAGAGACCCAGTACTTC. Translated: CAWSVSRTPGARETQYF.

The chain combines TRBV6-5 with TRBJ1-2; D possibly corresponds to TRBD1 (5 bases). V lost 0 bases and J 8 bases, leaving 13 bases between the germline ends. The CDR3 loop spans 14 amino acids. Germline V gene data show CDR1 as MNHEY and CDR2 as SVGAGI. The CDR3 region is CASSYSGGVEGYTF. The DNA of the CDR3 is TGTGCCAGCAGTTACTCGGGGGGGGTTGAGGGCTACACCTTC.

This rearrangement joins TRBV23-1 to TRBJ2-3, with 7 bases aligning to TRBD1. TRBV23-1 carries the ORF label, with uncertain function. Losses at the gene ends were 3 bases for V and 0 bases for J; bases not matched to a gene: 12. The CDR3 totals 18 residues. For the CDR3, the DNA is TGCGCCAGCAGTCAGCCGGGACAGCACTACGCTAGCACAGATACGCAGTATTTT. This encodes CASSQPGQHYASTDTQYF.

Only a few counts were recorded for this clone. The rearrangement uses TRBV28 and TRBJ2-3; no clear D. The V gene lost 6 bases and the J gene lost 2 bases, with 6 bases spanning the gap. The CDR3 spans 12 residues. Germline values: CDR1 MDHEN, CDR2 SYDVKM. CDR3 region: CASRPNTDTQYF. DNA for the CDR3: TGTGCCAGCAGGCCCAACACAGATACGCAGTATTTT.

The V gene is TRBV13, the J gene TRBJ2-7; 11 positions match TRBD2. Looked up from germline, CDR1 is PRHDT and CDR2 is FYEKMQ (reference sequence). This CDR3 has 14 amino acids. V lost 0 bases and J lost 7; bases outside the gene matches: 2. CDR3 DNA: TGTGCCAGCAGCTTAGGACTAGCGGGAGTTGAGCAGTACTTC. This codes for CASSLGLAGVEQYF.

The chain is built from TRBV30 and TRBJ1-5; 10 nucleotides align to TRBD1. Germline lookup yields CDR1 GTSNPN and CDR2 SVGIG (reference sequence). Unmatched junction bases numbered 2, after V lost 2 bases and J lost 4 bases. This CDR3 is built from 14 residues. The CDR3 loop is CAWSRGQGNQPQHF. In DNA form, the CDR3 reads TGTGCCTGGAGTAGGGGACAGGGGAATCAGCCCCAGCATTTT.

The chain couples TRBV3-1 (or the pseudogene TRBV3-2) to TRBJ2-7, with 10 positions matching TRBD1. This CDR3 has 14 amino acids. V shed 6 bases, J shed 6 bases, and the junction held 8 bases outside the gene matches. Germline lookup yields CDR1 LGHDT and CDR2 YNNKEL (reference sequence). CDR3 in amino acids: CASRPAGQGSEQYF. Here the CDR3 DNA reads TGTGCCAGCAGACCGGCGGGACAGGGGTCCGAGCAGTACTTC.

The chain couples TRBV7-6 to TRBJ1-2, with 7 bases matching TRBD1. CDR3 length: 13 residues. The trim removed 5 bases at V and 6 bases at J, leaving 6 bases unmatched. Germline V gene sequence: CDR1 SGHVS, CDR2 FNYEAQ. The CDR3 spells CASSQTGTDGYTF. The CDR3 coding sequence is TGTGCCAGCAGCCAGACAGGGACTGATGGCTACACCTTC.

The chain has TRBV4-1 and TRBJ2-7; 8 bases agree with TRBD1. With 3 bases clipped from V and 3 bases from J, the junction kept 4 bases outside the gene matches. Germline lookup yields CDR1 MGHRA and CDR2 YSYEKL. The CDR3 loop spans 14 amino acids. CDR3 DNA: TGCGCCAGCAGCCAGTGGACAGGGAACTACGAGCAGTACTTC. Translation: CASSQWTGNYEQYF.

The CDR3 here is CASSFGTDDYGYTF. CDR3 bases: TGTGCCAGCAGTTTTGGGACAGATGACTATGGCTACACCTTC. This sequence joins TRBV27 and TRBJ1-2, with 7 bases lining up with TRBD1. Unmatched junction bases numbered 4, after V lost 3 bases and J lost 3 bases. The germline gives CDR1 MNHEY, CDR2 SMNVEV (reference sequence). The CDR3 loop spans 14 amino acids.

The chain employs TRBV11-2 and TRBJ1-5; 8 nucleotides agree with TRBD1. Germline V gene sequence: CDR1 SGHAT, CDR2 FQNNGV. V lost 5 bases, J lost 1 base, and 1 base stayed unmatched. The CDR3 length is 14 residues. The CDR3 is CASSRTGSNQPQHF. Here the CDR3 DNA reads TGTGCCAGCAGCCGGACAGGGAGCAATCAGCCCCAGCATTTT.

The chain uses TRBV3-1 (or the pseudogene TRBV3-2) and TRBJ2-5; D tentatively reads TRBD1 or TRBD2 (5 bases each). The V end lost 5 bases, the J end lost 2 bases, and 12 bases lay between the germline ends. The CDR3 covers 14 residues. Germline assignment: CDR1 LGHDT and CDR2 YNNKEL (reference sequence). This CDR3 is CASSFSGGQETQYF. CDR3 in DNA: TGTGCCAGCAGCTTTAGTGGGGGACAAGAGACCCAGTACTTC.

The rearrangement joins TRBV5-1 to TRBJ1-3; TRBD1 agrees at 11 bases. Germline lookup yields CDR1 SGHRS and CDR2 YFSETQ. The CDR3 extends over 16 amino acids. V lost 3 bases and J lost 3; bases outside the gene matches: 5. The CDR3 DNA sequence: TGCGCCAGCAGCTCAGGACAGGGGGCGGATGGAAACACCATATATTTT. It codes for CASSSGQGADGNTIYF.

J is TRBJ2-3 and V is TRBV19; D possibly uses TRBD1 or TRBD2 (5 bases each). Trimming left V 5 bases short and J 0 bases short, with 12 bases between. The germline gives CDR1 LNHDA, CDR2 SQIVND (reference sequence). The CDR3 spans 15 residues. The DNA of the CDR3 is TGTGCCAGTAGTCCCGGGACGACTAGCACAGATACGCAGTATTTT. Residues: CASSPGTTSTDTQYF.

V usage is TRBV30 and J usage is TRBJ1-1; the match to TRBD1 covers 10 bases. This CDR3 contains 14 residues. The V segment lost 3 bases and the J segment 10 bases; nucleotides outside the gene matches: 11. CDR1 is GTSNPN and CDR2 is SVGIG in the germline V gene (reference sequence). The CDR3 DNA is TGTGCCTGGAGAAGACAGGGGGCGAGTAGTGGAGCTTTCTTT. Amino acid sequence: CAWRRQGASSGAFF.

The V and J genes are TRBV5-1 and TRBJ2-5, with 9 bases fitting TRBD1. This CDR3 is built from 14 residues. From germline, CDR1 is SGHRS and CDR2 YFSETQ. The trim removed 2 bases at V and 5 bases at J, leaving 4 bases unmatched. The DNA of the CDR3 is TGCGCCAGCAGCTTTGGACAGGGGTGGGAGACCCAGTACTTC. Amino acid sequence: CASSFGQGWETQYF.